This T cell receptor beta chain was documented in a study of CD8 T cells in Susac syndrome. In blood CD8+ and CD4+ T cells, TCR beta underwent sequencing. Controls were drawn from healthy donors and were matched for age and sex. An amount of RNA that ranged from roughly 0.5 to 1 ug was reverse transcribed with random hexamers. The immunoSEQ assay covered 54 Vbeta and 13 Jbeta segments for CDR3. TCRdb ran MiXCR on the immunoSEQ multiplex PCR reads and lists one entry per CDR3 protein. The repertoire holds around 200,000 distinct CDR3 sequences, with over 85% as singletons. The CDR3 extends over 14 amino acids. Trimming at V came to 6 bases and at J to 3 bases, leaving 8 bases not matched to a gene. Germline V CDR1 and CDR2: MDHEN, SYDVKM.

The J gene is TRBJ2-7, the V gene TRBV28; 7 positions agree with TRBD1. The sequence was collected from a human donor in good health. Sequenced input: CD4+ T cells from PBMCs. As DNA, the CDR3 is TGTGCCAGCAGGCCCTCGGGACAGAGCTACGAGCAGTACGTC. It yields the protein CASRPSGQSYEQYV.